A selection of T cell receptor beta chains follows, all from one sample in a study of technical replicates of blood from a few donors. Sequenced by immunoSEQ multiplex PCR; TCRdb stores in-frame clones only, minus some. The sample records tens of thousands of clones, roughly 90% being singletons. The sequencing input was PBMCs. Receptors were obtained from a human donor in good health. Some clones in this sample may be carry-over from other donors' samples. Each CDR3 is given with its conserved first and last residue. D genes are given only for firm matches. Clone sizes are given selectively: once, few, many, or a class where the clone is expanded.

v_call: TRBV11-3
j_call: TRBJ2-2
clone_size: once
d_call: NA
cdr3_nt: TGTGCCAGCAGCTTCGGGGGGCCCACCGGGGAGCTGTTTTTT
cdr3_aa: CASSFGGPTGELFF

v_call: TRBV4-2
j_call: TRBJ2-7
clone_size: NA
d_call: NA
cdr3_nt: TGTGCCAGCAGCCAAGATCTCGCGTACGAGCAGTACTTC
cdr3_aa: CASSQDLAYEQYF

v_call: TRBV7-8
j_call: TRBJ2-1
clone_size: NA
d_call: NA
cdr3_nt: TGTGCCAGCAGCTTAGGGTGGGAGGCCGCTAATGAGCAGTTCTTC
cdr3_aa: CASSLGWEAANEQFF

v_call: TRBV6-4
j_call: TRBJ2-3
clone_size: few
d_call: NA
cdr3_nt: TGTGCCAGCAGTGGGGGAGACAGCACAGATACGCAGTATTTT
cdr3_aa: CASSGGDSTDTQYF

v_call: TRBV29-1
j_call: TRBJ2-5
clone_size: NA
d_call: TRBD2
cdr3_nt: TGCAGCGTTAATGGACTAGCGGGTTCCGAGACCCAGTACTTC
cdr3_aa: CSVNGLAGSETQYF

v_call: TRBV9
j_call: TRBJ1-1
clone_size: few
d_call: TRBD1
cdr3_nt: TGTGCCAGCAGCGTACTGGACAGGGCGGACACTGAAGCTTTCTTT
cdr3_aa: CASSVLDRADTEAFF

v_call: TRBV7-2
j_call: TRBJ2-3
clone_size: NA
d_call: TRBD2
cdr3_nt: TGTGCCAGCAGCACCCGAATTAGCGGGGGGGCGGATACGCAGTATTTT
cdr3_aa: CASSTRISGGADTQYF

v_call: TRBV10-3
j_call: TRBJ1-6
clone_size: NA
d_call: NA
cdr3_nt: TGTGCCACCTCCCAGGTGGGTTTCGGTTCACCCCTCCACTTT
cdr3_aa: CATSQVGFGSPLHF

v_call: TRBV6-6
j_call: TRBJ1-5
clone_size: NA
d_call: NA
cdr3_nt: TGTGCCAGCAGTTGGACAGCAAACAATCAGCCCCAGCATTTT
cdr3_aa: CASSWTANNQPQHF

v_call: TRBV7-2
j_call: TRBJ2-5
clone_size: NA
d_call: TRBD2
cdr3_nt: TGTGCCAGCAGCTTGACTAGCGGGAGTTTGGAGACCCAGTACTTC
cdr3_aa: CASSLTSGSLETQYF

v_call: TRBV18
j_call: TRBJ2-2
clone_size: NA
d_call: NA
cdr3_nt: TGTGCCAGCTCACCACCGTCGCGGGCTAACACCGGGGAGCTGTTTTTT
cdr3_aa: CASSPPSRANTGELFF

v_call: TRBV11-2
j_call: TRBJ2-5
clone_size: NA
d_call: NA
cdr3_nt: TGTGCCAGCAGCTTAGGCGGCGTGGAGACCCAGTACTTC
cdr3_aa: CASSLGGVETQYF

v_call: TRBV6-5
j_call: TRBJ1-2
clone_size: NA
d_call: NA
cdr3_nt: TGTGCCAGCAGTTACTCTCCGGGGGACTATGGCTACACCTTC
cdr3_aa: CASSYSPGDYGYTF

v_call: TRBV10-3
j_call: TRBJ2-1
clone_size: NA
d_call: NA
cdr3_nt: TGTGCCATCAGCTCCCAGGGAACCTACAATGAGCAGTTCTTC
cdr3_aa: CAISSQGTYNEQFF

v_call: TRBV30
j_call: TRBJ1-1
clone_size: NA
d_call: TRBD1
cdr3_nt: TGTGCCTGGAGCGACGGACAGGGAACCTCCGAAGCTTTCTTT
cdr3_aa: CAWSDGQGTSEAFF

v_call: TRBV6-5
j_call: TRBJ1-1
clone_size: NA
d_call: NA
cdr3_nt: TGTGCCAGCAGTTACTCAGATAGCAAGTCTGCTTTCTTT
cdr3_aa: CASSYSDSKSAFF

v_call: TRBV2
j_call: TRBJ1-1
clone_size: NA
d_call: NA
cdr3_nt: TGTGCCAGCAGTTTGGGGTCCGGGGGCACTGAAGCTTTCTTT
cdr3_aa: CASSLGSGGTEAFF

v_call: TRBV29-1
j_call: TRBJ1-5
clone_size: NA
d_call: TRBD1
cdr3_nt: TGCAGCGTAGGGGGCGCGGGTCAGCCCCAGCATTTT
cdr3_aa: CSVGGAGQPQHF